This T cell receptor beta chain was observed in a study of shared clonotypes between healthy human individuals. Study-level results: Naive CD4 clonotypes overlapped across several donors at approximately 4.5%. Despite large depth, sorted-subset datasets appeared incompletely sequenced.

Splitting of CD4+ cells produced CD45RA+ naive and CD45RA-negative memory subsets. The repertoire was sequenced with immunoSEQ multiplex PCR; TCRdb's copy has only in-frame clones and lacks some. The data show roughly 1 million clones, 70% to 80% seen once. With 5 bases removed from V and 1 base from J, the gap between germline ends came to 14 bases. CDR3 length: 14 amino acids. Germline assignment: CDR1 SQVTM and CDR2 ANQGSEA. About this clone itself: Its cognate antigen is unknown.

The chain is built from TRBV29-1 and TRBJ2-5, with a weak D call TRBD1 (6 bases). Source material: memory CD4+ T cells from PBMCs. Stated subset: CD45RA-negative fraction. This TCR derives from a man younger than 35 in good health. Some clones in this sample may be carry-over from other donors' samples. The CDR3 spells CSVCTGSLQETQYF. The CDR3 DNA reads TGCAGCGTTTGTACAGGGAGTCTCCAAGAGACCCAGTACTTC. The full variable domain, in which reference TRBV29-1 and TRBJ2-5 provide the parts outside the CDR3, is SAVISQKPSRDICQRGTSLTIQCQVDSQVTMMFWYRQQPGQSLTLIATANQGSEATYESGFVIDKFPISRPNLTFSTLTVSNMSPEDSSIYLCSVCTGSLQETQYFGPGTRLLVL.